These T cell receptor beta chains were read from a single sample in a study of early T cells in non-severe SARS-CoV-2 infection. TCRdb re-called the 5' RACE reads with MiXCR, one entry per CDR3 protein. The sample records around 50,000 distinct CDR3 sequences, around 12% being singletons. The sample consisted of whole blood. These receptors all stem from an adult who was a healthcare worker with PCR-confirmed SARS-CoV-2 infection or an uninfected control (not recorded which). Each CDR3 is given without its conserved first and last residue. A D gene is named only where the DNA matches it firmly. The size entry is marked missing in some rows and otherwise reads once, few, many or a size class.

v_gene: TRBV28
abundance: few
j_gene: TRBJ2-7
d_gene: NA
CDR3aa: ASSLVADEQY

v_gene: TRBV28
abundance: NA
j_gene: TRBJ1-5
d_gene: TRBD1
CDR3aa: ASSTNRQGRSNQPQH

v_gene: TRBV29-1
abundance: many
j_gene: TRBJ2-3
d_gene: NA
CDR3aa: SVDVVTDTQY

v_gene: TRBV9
abundance: NA
j_gene: TRBJ2-3
d_gene: NA
CDR3aa: ASSPHGATSTDTQY

v_gene: TRBV29-1
abundance: few
j_gene: TRBJ1-1
d_gene: NA
CDR3aa: SVEGQIPEAF

v_gene: TRBV7-9
abundance: many
j_gene: TRBJ2-1
d_gene: NA
CDR3aa: ASSTGQYYNEQF

v_gene: TRBV29-1
abundance: NA
j_gene: TRBJ1-1
d_gene: NA
CDR3aa: SVGPGNTEAF

v_gene: TRBV4-1
abundance: NA
j_gene: TRBJ2-7
d_gene: NA
CDR3aa: ASSQVSQVYEQY

v_gene: TRBV27
abundance: many
j_gene: TRBJ2-3
d_gene: NA
CDR3aa: ASSLTGSTDTQY

v_gene: TRBV20-1
abundance: many
j_gene: TRBJ1-4
d_gene: NA
CDR3aa: SAQPSNEKLF

v_gene: TRBV29-1
abundance: NA
j_gene: TRBJ2-3
d_gene: TRBD2
CDR3aa: SVEGEGTSTDTQY

v_gene: TRBV2
abundance: NA
j_gene: TRBJ2-5
d_gene: TRBD2
CDR3aa: ASSEGLAGGPGETQY

v_gene: TRBV24-1
abundance: NA
j_gene: TRBJ1-2
d_gene: NA
CDR3aa: ATSDLRGSHYGYT

v_gene: TRBV29-1
abundance: NA
j_gene: TRBJ2-7
d_gene: NA
CDR3aa: SGGTLPYEQY

v_gene: TRBV6-1
abundance: few
j_gene: TRBJ2-7
d_gene: TRBD1
CDR3aa: ASSPLGTGGGEQY

v_gene: TRBV20-1
abundance: NA
j_gene: TRBJ2-7
d_gene: NA
CDR3aa: SARALGRTPVYEQY

v_gene: TRBV29-1
abundance: NA
j_gene: TRBJ2-3
d_gene: NA
CDR3aa: SVEEVRGYTDTQY

v_gene: TRBV12-3/TRBV12-4
abundance: few
j_gene: TRBJ2-5
d_gene: TRBD1
CDR3aa: ASTQGAGVETQY

v_gene: TRBV7-3
abundance: few
j_gene: TRBJ2-6
d_gene: NA
CDR3aa: ASSHRTSSGTGANVLT

v_gene: TRBV12-3/TRBV12-4
abundance: NA
j_gene: TRBJ2-7
d_gene: TRBD2
CDR3aa: ASGSGSWDEQY

v_gene: TRBV5-4
abundance: NA
j_gene: TRBJ2-3
d_gene: TRBD2
CDR3aa: ASSWDTGTSGRRGKDTQY

v_gene: TRBV20-1
abundance: NA
j_gene: TRBJ1-3
d_gene: NA
CDR3aa: SARARVTGNTIY

v_gene: TRBV20-1
abundance: NA
j_gene: TRBJ2-7
d_gene: NA
CDR3aa: SARPGTYEQY

v_gene: TRBV7-9
abundance: many
j_gene: TRBJ2-2
d_gene: TRBD1
CDR3aa: ASSLRPGQKNTGELF

v_gene: TRBV7-6
abundance: many
j_gene: TRBJ2-1
d_gene: NA
CDR3aa: ASSMDHLRNEQF

v_gene: TRBV11-2
abundance: NA
j_gene: TRBJ2-1
d_gene: TRBD2
CDR3aa: ASSFLSTSGIYNEQF

v_gene: TRBV11-2
abundance: many
j_gene: TRBJ2-2
d_gene: NA
CDR3aa: ASSLEHRALNTGELF

v_gene: TRBV20-1
abundance: many
j_gene: TRBJ2-1
d_gene: TRBD2
CDR3aa: SASGLAALSYNEQF

v_gene: TRBV7-9
abundance: NA
j_gene: TRBJ1-4
d_gene: TRBD1
CDR3aa: ASSPQGFSEKLF

v_gene: TRBV20-1
abundance: few
j_gene: TRBJ2-7
d_gene: NA
CDR3aa: SAGRGGTEQY

v_gene: TRBV7-2
abundance: many
j_gene: TRBJ1-5
d_gene: NA
CDR3aa: ASSGRQGFSNQPQH

v_gene: TRBV12-3/TRBV12-4
abundance: NA
j_gene: TRBJ2-2
d_gene: TRBD1
CDR3aa: ASRPGQGRTGELF

v_gene: TRBV7-2
abundance: many
j_gene: TRBJ2-3
d_gene: NA
CDR3aa: ASSFRGPTDTQY

v_gene: TRBV5-1
abundance: many
j_gene: TRBJ1-1
d_gene: TRBD1
CDR3aa: ASSFLQGVKTEAF

v_gene: TRBV27
abundance: many
j_gene: TRBJ1-5
d_gene: NA
CDR3aa: ASSVQGRRPQH

v_gene: TRBV29-1
abundance: NA
j_gene: TRBJ1-1
d_gene: NA
CDR3aa: SVGGGSDTEAF

v_gene: TRBV7-9
abundance: few
j_gene: TRBJ2-3
d_gene: TRBD2
CDR3aa: ASSSSASGSADTQY

v_gene: TRBV24-1
abundance: many
j_gene: TRBJ1-4
d_gene: TRBD1
CDR3aa: ATSESGTGSEKLF

v_gene: TRBV15
abundance: few
j_gene: TRBJ2-1
d_gene: TRBD2
CDR3aa: ATSRDPGEGNEQF

v_gene: TRBV11-2
abundance: many
j_gene: TRBJ1-1
d_gene: NA
CDR3aa: ASSLEGRMNTEAF

v_gene: TRBV28
abundance: NA
j_gene: TRBJ2-7
d_gene: NA
CDR3aa: ASSFNSGPLVEQY

v_gene: TRBV28
abundance: NA
j_gene: TRBJ2-2
d_gene: TRBD2
CDR3aa: ASSLAGGRTGELF

v_gene: TRBV28
abundance: few
j_gene: TRBJ2-3
d_gene: NA
CDR3aa: ASRTHGRGGTDTQY

v_gene: TRBV28
abundance: NA
j_gene: TRBJ2-7
d_gene: TRBD2
CDR3aa: ASRLGTSGSINEQY

v_gene: TRBV10-3
abundance: few
j_gene: TRBJ1-5
d_gene: TRBD1
CDR3aa: AISESGQGGQPQH

v_gene: TRBV20-1
abundance: few
j_gene: TRBJ1-1
d_gene: NA
CDR3aa: SARDPDRFNTEAF

v_gene: TRBV6-5
abundance: many
j_gene: TRBJ2-1
d_gene: TRBD1
CDR3aa: ASSSRTGNYNEQF

v_gene: TRBV5-1
abundance: few
j_gene: TRBJ2-5
d_gene: NA
CDR3aa: ASSLAAVEETQY

v_gene: TRBV6-9
abundance: few
j_gene: TRBJ2-3
d_gene: TRBD2
CDR3aa: ASRAGGTDTQY